This TCR beta chain comes out of a study of blood T cells in healthy people across ages. Germline V lookup: CDR1 MNHNS, CDR2 SASEGT. The CDR3 has 16 amino acids. Trimming cost V 1 base and J 2 bases; bases outside gene matches: 5. The authors ran a second PCR of 7 to 11 cycles using a sample-barcoded 5' primer and a J-beta primer mix. One entry per CDR3 protein, called by TCRdb with MiXCR from the 5' RACE reads. The repertoire holds about 970,000 distinct CDR3 sequences, roughly 50% seen once, with roughly 23% in the top ten. A single count supports this clonotype. This receptor was taken from a woman in her fifties or sixties in good health. The sequencing input was blood. This rearrangement joins TRBV6-1 to TRBJ2-3; 8 positions match TRBD2. The CDR3 DNA sequence: TGTGCCAGCAGTGAAGAAGCGGGAGCTCTCACAGATACGCAGTATTTT. Translation: CASSEEAGALTDTQYF.